This TCR beta chain originates from a study of shared clonotypes between healthy human individuals. Study conclusions and caveats: Among donors, clonotype sharing was expected to be affected by sequencing depth.

Method: immunoSEQ multiplex PCR; TCRdb's copy keeps in-frame clones and lacks some. Of around 2,000,000 clones listed, about 95% are singletons. The germline gives CDR1 SGHAT, CDR2 FQDESV (reference sequence). Trimming removed 0 bases from V and 7 bases from J, with 16 bases in between. This CDR3 region has 15 residues. The naive CD8 population came from CD45RO-negative cells selected for CCR7, without terminally differentiated effector memory CD45RA+ cells. Concerning this clone: Its antigen is unidentified.

The sample taken for sequencing was naive CD8+ T cells sorted from blood. This TCR derives from a man between 18 and 29 years old in good health. The chain links TRBV11-1 to TRBJ2-7; D gene ambiguous. CDR3 DNA sequence: TGTGCCAGCAGCTTAGCGCTTGGTACCCTTGGGGAGCAGTACTTC. Protein sequence: CASSLALGTLGEQYF.